This T cell receptor (beta chain) is drawn from a study of CD8 T cells in ankylosing spondylitis. Making use of molecular barcodes, quantitative 5'-RACE generated TCR beta libraries. TCRdb called the 5' RACE reads again in MiXCR, with one record for every CDR3 protein. The table has around 300,000 distinct CDR3 sequences, around 20% seen once. This clonotype was counted between two and nine times. This clonotype originated in a female donor with ankylosing spondylitis or in good health (not recorded which). Material: blood, either unsorted or a sorted T cell fraction (not recorded which).

The CDR3 DNA follows: TGTGCCAGCAGCGTGGACAGGGTAGCCAAAAACATTCAGTACTTC. It is translated as CASSVDRVAKNIQYF. The genes are TRBV7-2 and TRBJ2-4, with TRBD1 identical over 8 bases. J gave up 0 bases and V 5 bases, and 3 bases lay outside the gene matches. In germline, CDR1 is SGHTA, CDR2 FQGNSA. This CDR3 comprises 15 residues.